The 21 T cell receptor beta chains reported below all come from one sample, sequenced in a study of T cell changes during pregnancy in multiple sclerosis. Here immunoSEQ multiplex PCR was the method, and the copy in TCRdb shows in-frame clones only, minus some. Of 55,000 to 80,000 clones listed, around 94% are singletons. Sequenced here: peripheral blood, sampled in the third trimester of pregnancy. The origin of the receptors is a female donor with multiple sclerosis, enrolled in a pregnancy study.

J is TRBJ1-1 and V is TRBV10-3; tentative D call: TRBD1 (6 bases). CDR3 size: 14 residues. Germline CDR1 reads ENHRY; CDR2 reads SYGVKD. With 6 bases removed from V and 0 bases from J, the gap between germline ends came to 11 bases. CDR3 sequence reads: CAIRPDSMNTEAFF. DNA for the CDR3: TGTGCCATCAGACCGGACAGTATGAACACTGAAGCTTTCTTT.

The sample holds one count of this clone. The V gene is TRBV15, the J gene TRBJ1-6, with a tentative D call TRBD1 (5 bases). Germline loops: CDR1 LNHNV, CDR2 YYDKDF (reference sequence). This CDR3 region has 14 residues. V dropped 0 bases and J dropped 11 bases, with 11 bases sitting between them. The CDR3 spells CATSREAVGAPLHF. The CDR3 nucleotides read TGTGCCACCAGCAGAGAAGCAGTAGGGGCACCCCTCCACTTT.

The V gene is TRBV9, the J gene TRBJ1-1; possibly TRBD1 for D (5 bases). Germline V gene lookup returns CDR1 SGDLS and CDR2 YYNGEE. The CDR3 length is 13 residues. Trimming cost V 3 bases and J 3 bases, with 9 bases left between them. CDR3 in DNA: TGTGCCAGCAGCGGGCCGGGGGACACTGAAGCTTTCTTT. It specifies CASSGPGDTEAFF.

The chain is built from TRBV11-1 and TRBJ1-6, with a possible D match to TRBD1 (5 bases). V was clipped by 5 bases and J by 10 bases, with 15 bases between them. This CDR3 contains 14 residues. The germline V gene has CDR1 SGHAT and CDR2 FQDESV (reference sequence). In DNA form, the CDR3 reads TGTGCCAGCAGCCAATCTCAGGGAAAATCACCCCTCCACTTT. Amino acids: CASSQSQGKSPLHF.

The rearrangement joins TRBV2 to TRBJ1-5; perhaps TRBD1 as D (5 bases). Germline lookup yields CDR1 SNHLY and CDR2 FYNNEI. This CDR3 is 13 amino acids long. V lost 8 bases to trimming and J lost 2 bases, with 10 bases between them. The CDR3 is CASAREGNQPQHF. Written as DNA, the CDR3 is TGTGCCAGCGCCAGGGAAGGCAATCAGCCCCAGCATTTT.

The V call is TRBV19, the J call TRBJ1-2, with D possibly TRBD1 on 6 matching bases. Germline values: CDR1 LNHDA, CDR2 SQIVND (reference sequence). This CDR3 is 14 amino acids long. V was trimmed by 5 bases and J by 4 bases, leaving 14 bases between them. CDR3 residues: CASSRPQGPYGYTF. In nucleotides, the CDR3 is TGTGCCAGTAGTCGACCTCAGGGGCCCTATGGCTACACCTTC.

This chain's CDR3 is CSGQGWAGELFF. CDR3 in DNA: TGCAGCGGACAGGGCTGGGCCGGGGAGCTGTTTTTT. This rearrangement joins TRBV29-1 to TRBJ2-2, with TRBD1 matching over 7 bases. With V trimmed by 7 bases and J by 6 bases, 5 bases remained unmatched. Germline CDR1 and CDR2: SQVTM and ANQGSEA. This CDR3 spans 12 amino acids.

V is TRBV7-9 and J is TRBJ2-7, with D tentatively TRBD2 (6 bases). Germline assignment: CDR1 SEHNR and CDR2 FQNEAQ (reference sequence). This CDR3 is built from 13 residues. The germline V and J ends were trimmed by 5 bases and 2 bases, with 10 bases remaining between them. The CDR3 region has the DNA TGTGCCAGCAGCGGGGACTCCACCTACGAGCAGTACTTC. This gives the protein CASSGDSTYEQYF.

This chain joins TRBV18 and TRBJ1-1, with D uncertain. Trimming cost V 3 bases and J 1 base, with 9 bases left between them. CDR1 KGHSH and CDR2 LQKENI come from the germline V gene. The CDR3 has 14 residues. The CDR3 region is CASSPTIQNTEAFF. DNA for the CDR3: TGTGCCAGCTCACCGACTATACAGAACACTGAAGCTTTCTTT.

The V and J genes are TRBV7-9 and TRBJ2-7; 9 positions agree with TRBD2. V shed 0 bases and J 3 bases; nucleotides not matched to a gene: 9. In germline, CDR1 is SEHNR, CDR2 FQNEAQ (reference sequence). The CDR3 is 17 residues long. CDR3 loop: CASSLAHIAGAVYEQYF. The CDR3 DNA reads TGTGCCAGCAGCTTAGCGCACATAGCGGGGGCTGTCTACGAGCAGTACTTC.

The genes are TRBV9 and TRBJ1-1; possibly TRBD1 for D (5 bases). The CDR3 length is 15 residues. Germline V gives CDR1 SGDLS, CDR2 YYNGEE. V gave up 0 bases and J gave up 3 bases, with 12 bases separating them. CDR3 region: CASSVALEGDTEAFF. CDR3 nucleotide sequence: TGTGCCAGCAGCGTAGCTCTAGAAGGGGACACTGAAGCTTTCTTT.

The V call is TRBV6-5, the J call TRBJ1-1; TRBD1 might be the D (5 bases). The ends were cut back, 0 bases at V and 10 bases at J, with 12 bases in the middle. This CDR3 comprises 13 residues. Germline lookup yields CDR1 MNHEY and CDR2 SVGAGI. This CDR3 is CASSYSQGRGAFF. CDR3 nucleotides: TGTGCCAGCAGTTACTCCCAGGGAAGGGGAGCTTTCTTT.

V is TRBV6-5 and J is TRBJ1-1; TRBD1 agrees at 7 bases. After removal of 4 bases from V and 0 bases from J, the junction contained 2 bases not matched to a gene. The germline gives CDR1 MNHEY, CDR2 SVGAGI. CDR3 length equals 14 residues. For the CDR3, the DNA is TGTGCCAGCAGTTTTGGACAGGTGAACACTGAAGCTTTCTTT. This encodes CASSFGQVNTEAFF.

This clone appeared a single time. The chain employs TRBV19 and TRBJ1-1, with no clear D. CDR3 length: 16 amino acids. Trimming took 9 bases from V and 1 from J, leaving 21 bases between them. Germline CDR1 reads LNHDA; CDR2 reads SQIVND (reference sequence). For the CDR3, the DNA is TGTGCCAGCCCCCCCGGGAGCATTTGGACGAACACTGAAGCTTTCTTT. Its translation: CASPPGSIWTNTEAFF.

The chain uses TRBV5-5 and TRBJ1-2; no clear D gene. This CDR3 has 15 residues. V dropped 0 bases and J dropped 5 bases, with 14 bases sitting between them. Germline CDR1 SGHKS, CDR2 YYEKEE (reference sequence). This CDR3 is CASSLDGEGAYGYTF. Written as DNA, the CDR3 is TGTGCCAGCAGCTTGGATGGGGAGGGTGCTTATGGCTACACCTTC.

The chain carries TRBV30 and TRBJ2-6; D might be TRBD2 (7 bases). CDR3 length: 17 amino acids. V was trimmed by 3 bases and J by 3 bases, leaving 18 bases between them. Germline CDR1 is GTSNPN and CDR2 is SVGIG (reference sequence). CDR3 bases: TGTGCCTGGAGGGCCACGGAGGGGGACTATGGGGCCAACGTCCTGACTTTC. It is translated as CAWRATEGDYGANVLTF.

V and J are TRBV5-4 and TRBJ1-1; a weak D match, TRBD1 (5 bases). V lost 3 bases, J lost 1 base, and 16 bases lay in between. Germline V lookup: CDR1 SGHNT, CDR2 YYREEE (reference sequence). This CDR3 is built from 16 residues. DNA of the CDR3: TGTGCCAGCAGCTATGTAACAGGATTGGGGAACACTGAAGCTTTCTTT. This gives the protein CASSYVTGLGNTEAFF. The full variable domain, its missing parts supplied by reference TRBV5-4 and TRBJ1-1, is ETGVTQSPTHLIKTRGQQVTLRCSSQSGHNTVSWYQQALGQGPQFIFQYYREEENGRGNFPPRFSGLQFPNYSSELNVNALELDDSALYLCASSYVTGLGNTEAFFGQGTRLTVV.

V is TRBV30 and J is TRBJ1-2, with 9 bases that match TRBD1. The V gene end was trimmed by 8 bases and the J gene end by 4 bases; junction bases not matched to a gene: 11. The germline V gene encodes CDR1 GTSNPN and CDR2 SVGIG (reference sequence). The CDR3 covers 14 residues. The CDR3 DNA is TGTGCCCAGAGTTCGGGGACAGGGAGCTATGGCTACACCTTC. Amino acids: CAQSSGTGSYGYTF.

The CDR3 region is CASSQSGGSGGAKGELFF. DNA for the CDR3: TGCGCCAGCAGTCAATCCGGAGGTAGCGGGGGGGCCAAGGGGGAGCTGTTTTTT. J is TRBJ2-2 and V is TRBV23-1; 11 bases are a match to TRBD2. TRBV23-1 carries the ORF label, with uncertain function. The CDR3 runs to 18 residues. J was trimmed by 8 bases and V by 0 bases; bases with no gene match: 11.

The rearrangement links TRBV30 to TRBJ2-1; 8 bases line up with TRBD2. This CDR3 is built from 16 residues. V gave up 3 bases and J gave up 0 bases; unmatched junction bases: 7. The V gene's germline CDR1 is GTSNPN and CDR2 SVGIG (reference sequence). CDR3 sequence: CAWRVAGPSSYNEQFF. CDR3 DNA: TGTGCCTGGAGGGTAGCGGGGCCCAGCTCCTACAATGAGCAGTTCTTC.

The chain employs TRBV7-9 and TRBJ1-1, with D uncertain. Germline CDR1 and CDR2: SEHNR and FQNEAQ (reference sequence). The CDR3 length is 14 residues. V was cut by 6 bases and J by 7 bases, with 18 bases left in between. In DNA, the CDR3 is TGTGCCAGCAGTCCGATGGCCACCCGGGGTGAAGCTTTCTTT. Its translation is CASSPMATRGEAFF. The full variable domain, rest sourced from reference TRBV7-9 and TRBJ1-1, is DTGVSQNPRHKITKRGQNVTFRCDPISEHNRLYWYRQTLGQGPEFLTYFQNEAQLEKSRLLSDRFSAERPKGSFSTLEIQRTEQGDSAMYLCASSPMATRGEAFFGQGTRLTVV.